These 29 T cell receptor beta chains were all obtained from the same sample, sequenced in a study of T cells in Graves' hyperthyroidism and ophthalmopathy. RNA transcripts gave rise to amplified TCR beta CDR3 regions. With the HTBI primer set, the TCR CDR3 went through a first round of RT-PCR. Each CDR3 protein is one row after TCRdb ran MiXCR on the multiplex PCR reads. The sample includes 600,000 or so distinct CDR3 sequences, around 46% of them seen just once. The sequenced sample consisted of peripheral blood or thyroid tissue (not recorded which). These receptors were collected from a woman younger than 35 with Graves' hyperthyroidism.

This clonotype has a single count. The genes are TRBV7-9 and TRBJ1-2; TRBD1 agrees at 8 bases. Germline V gene lookup returns CDR1 SEHNR and CDR2 FQNEAQ (reference sequence). The CDR3 runs to 14 residues. The J segment lost 12 bases and the V segment lost 6 bases, leaving 15 bases of the junction unmatched. CDR3 region: CASRQDRDPSGNTF. The CDR3 region has the DNA TGTGCCAGCAGACAGGACAGGGATCCCTCTGGAAACACCTTC.

The rearrangement uses TRBV5-1 and TRBJ1-3; D unresolved. V shed 4 bases and J shed 0 bases, with 14 bases lying between them. The CDR3 covers 16 residues. Germline assignment: CDR1 SGHRS and CDR2 YFSETQ. CDR3 DNA: TGCGCCAGCAGCGCCGTCCCCGGGGTCTCTGGAAACACCATATATTTT. Its translation is CASSAVPGVSGNTIYF.

The rearrangement joins TRBV9 to TRBJ1-2, with 8 bases lining up with TRBD1. Germline CDR1 is SGDLS and CDR2 is YYNGEE. V lost 0 bases and J lost 3; bases outside the gene matches: 7. The CDR3 runs 16 residues. The chain's CDR3 is CASSVAWTGPHYGYTF. CDR3 nucleotides: TGTGCCAGCAGCGTAGCTTGGACAGGGCCCCACTATGGCTACACCTTC.

This clonotype was found a few times. Possible read error: a much larger clone is one base away. The chain couples TRBV29-1 to TRBJ1-1; perhaps TRBD1 as D (5 bases). CDR1 and CDR2 from the germline V gene are SQVTM and ANQGSEA. Trimming left V 3 bases short and J 4 bases short, with 15 bases between. This CDR3 region has 14 residues. This CDR3 is CSVDGGRAITEAFF. The DNA of the CDR3 is TGCAGCGTTGACGGGGGACGGGCTATCACTGAAGCTTTCTTT.

The chain uses TRBV2 and TRBJ2-2, with 9 bases aligning to TRBD1. Unmatched junction bases numbered 12, after V lost 7 bases and J lost 3 bases. CDR3 size: 17 residues. The germline V gene encodes CDR1 SNHLY and CDR2 FYNNEI. The CDR3 is CASTLPLDRGDTGELFF. The CDR3 DNA is TGTGCCAGCACCCTCCCCCTGGACAGGGGAGACACCGGGGAGCTGTTTTTT.

CDR3: CASSGARGGQGRENTF. The CDR3 bases are TGTGCCAGCAGCGGGGCCCGGGGGGGACAGGGCCGGGAGAACACCTTC. The chain joins TRBV9 to TRBJ1-2; 9 nucleotides align to TRBD1. The germline V gene encodes CDR1 SGDLS and CDR2 YYNGEE. V lost 3 bases and J lost 12; bases outside the gene matches: 18. The CDR3 totals 16 residues.

The gene calls are TRBV24-1 and TRBJ2-5; D call uncertain. V shed 4 bases and J shed 3 bases, with 8 bases lying between them. Germline CDR1 KGHDR, CDR2 SFDVKD. The CDR3 has 13 residues. CDR3 DNA: TGTGCCACCAGTGAGTCTGTTAAAGAGACCCAGTACTTC. As protein: CATSESVKETQYF.

The chain links TRBV10-2 to TRBJ1-4; weak D call: TRBD1 (5 bases). The CDR3 spans 12 residues. Germline-derived CDR1 and CDR2 are WSHSY and SAAADI. The CDR3 DNA reads as TGCGGGAATGAGGAGGGGCACGAAAAACTGTTTTTT. Its translation is CGNEEGHEKLFF.

This chain links TRBV7-9 with TRBJ2-7; D remains ambiguous. Trimming removed 2 bases at V and 5 bases at J, with 16 bases between. From germline, CDR1 is SEHNR and CDR2 FQNEAQ (reference sequence). This CDR3 is 15 amino acids long. This chain's CDR3 is CASSLPQHRGDEQYF. The CDR3 bases are TGTGCCAGCAGCTTACCCCAACACAGAGGCGACGAGCAGTACTTC.

The rearrangement joins TRBV24-1 to TRBJ2-6; 7 bases map to TRBD2. The CDR3 runs to 17 residues. With 11 bases clipped from V and 0 bases from J, the junction kept 12 bases outside the gene matches. Germline lookup yields CDR1 KGHDR and CDR2 SFDVKD. CDR3 residues: CASTPRGLDSGANVLTF. For the CDR3, the DNA is TGTGCCAGCACCCCCCGTGGACTAGACTCTGGGGCCAACGTCCTGACTTTC.

The chain carries TRBV29-1 and TRBJ2-7; TRBD2 matches 11 bases. Germline V gene data show CDR1 as SQVTM and CDR2 as ANQGSEA. Germline trimming cut 5 bases from V and 3 bases from J; bases unmatched to any gene: 6. This CDR3 has 14 amino acids. The CDR3 DNA sequence: TGCAGCGTTTATGGGACTAGCGGACACTACGAGCAGTACTTC. Amino acids: CSVYGTSGHYEQYF.

The chain has TRBV6-5 and TRBJ1-1, with D unclear. Germline values: CDR1 MNHEY, CDR2 SVGAGI. Trimming stripped 6 bases from V and 2 bases from J, with 7 bases between. The CDR3 is made up of 12 amino acids. The CDR3 reads CASSRPNTEAFF. The CDR3 bases are TGTGCCAGCAGCCGGCCTAACACTGAAGCTTTCTTT.

This clonotype showed up just a few times. The chain uses TRBV11-3 and TRBJ2-5; 7 bases align to TRBD1. Germline CDR1 SGHNT, CDR2 YENEEA. The ends lost 0 bases at V and 2 bases at J; junction bases unmatched: 3. The CDR3 covers 15 residues. The CDR3 protein is CASSLDGTAQETQYF. CDR3 DNA: TGTGCCAGCAGCTTAGATGGGACAGCTCAAGAGACCCAGTACTTC.

This clonotype showed up many times. The chain is built from TRBV10-3 and TRBJ1-1, with a tentative D call TRBD1 (5 bases). Germline lookup yields CDR1 ENHRY and CDR2 SYGVKD. The CDR3 has 14 residues. Trimming took off 7 bases at V and 4 bases at J, with 16 bases between the two ends. The CDR3 nucleotides read TGTGCCATCATGAACCGGGGGGATGGCACTGAAGCTTTCTTT. Its protein product is CAIMNRGDGTEAFF.

The chain is built from TRBV29-1 and TRBJ1-2; no definite D call. Germline V lookup: CDR1 SQVTM, CDR2 ANQGSEA. V was pared by 3 bases and J by 0 bases, with 5 bases between. This CDR3 spans 12 amino acids. CDR3: CSVEKANYGYTF. The CDR3 DNA follows: TGCAGCGTTGAGAAAGCTAACTATGGCTACACCTTC. Variable domain in full (rest from reference TRBV29-1 and TRBJ1-2): SAVISQKPSRDICQRGTSLTIQCQVDSQVTMMFWYRQQPGQSLTLIATANQGSEATYESGFVIDKFPISRPNLTFSTLTVSNMSPEDSSIYLCSVEKANYGYTFGSGTRLTVV.

The rearrangement uses TRBV25-1 and TRBJ2-2; D is perhaps TRBD2 (7 bases). This CDR3 has 15 residues. Germline V gene data show CDR1 as MGHDK and CDR2 as SYGVNS. The V gene lost 5 bases and the J gene lost 5 bases, with 15 bases spanning the gap. CDR3 nucleotide sequence: TGTGCCAGCAGTCACCGAGGGGGAGGGACCGGGGAGCTGTTTTTT. This sequence encodes CASSHRGGGTGELFF. Complete variable domain (other parts from reference TRBV25-1 and TRBJ2-2): EADIYQTPRYLVIGTGKKITLECSQTMGHDKMYWYQQDPGMELHLIHYSYGVNSTEKGDLSSESTVSRIRTEHFPLTLESARPSHTSQYLCASSHRGGGTGELFFGEGSRLTVL.

Worth noting for this clonotype: Relative to the germline gene, one junction end is altered; a read error may explain this. The J gene is TRBJ1-4, the V gene TRBV20-1; D is perhaps TRBD1 (5 bases). CDR3 length equals 10 residues. CDR1 is DFQATT and CDR2 is SNEGSKA in the germline V gene (reference sequence). Here the CDR3 DNA reads TGCAGTGCTAGAGGGGGGAGAGTGTTTTTC. As protein: CSARGGRVFF.

This clonotype was counted between two and nine times. The genes are TRBV7-9 and TRBJ1-4; D possibly corresponds to TRBD1 (5 bases). The germline V gene encodes CDR1 SEHNR and CDR2 FQNEAQ (reference sequence). Trimming left V 4 bases short and J 7 bases short, with 16 bases between. This CDR3 spans 15 amino acids. The DNA of the CDR3 is TGTGCCAGCAGCTACTCGGGGGGGTCCGGTGAAAAACTGTTTTTT. Translation gives CASSYSGGSGEKLFF.

This clonotype was recorded once. The J gene is TRBJ1-2, the V gene TRBV10-3; the match to TRBD1 covers 8 bases. Germline V gene data show CDR1 as ENHRY and CDR2 as SYGVKD. The CDR3 is made up of 15 amino acids. V gave up 6 bases and J gave up 0 bases; unmatched junction bases: 6. Written as DNA, the CDR3 is TGTGCCATCAGCGGACAGGGAGGGACTAACTATGGCTACACCTTC. This translates into CAISGQGGTNYGYTF.

J is TRBJ1-5 and V is TRBV2, with 7 bases identical to TRBD1. The CDR3 sequence is 15 residues long. V was clipped by 5 bases and J by 2 bases; unmatched bases: 6. Germline lookup yields CDR1 SNHLY and CDR2 FYNNEI. DNA for the CDR3: TGTGCCAGCAGTTTCGAGGGGGCAGGCAATCAGCCCCAGCATTTT. Translating it yields CASSFEGAGNQPQHF.

V usage is TRBV11-1 and J usage is TRBJ1-1; 7 bases fit TRBD1. The CDR3 totals 12 residues. Unmatched junction bases numbered 5, after V lost 2 bases and J lost 11 bases. Germline V lookup: CDR1 SGHAT, CDR2 FQDESV (reference sequence). Here the CDR3 reads CASSLWDSVAFF. DNA for the CDR3: TGTGCCAGCAGCTTATGGGACAGTGTGGCTTTCTTT.

This clonotype occurred many times. V gene TRBV2 combines with J gene TRBJ1-5; the D is unclear. This CDR3 spans 13 amino acids. The germline CDR1 and CDR2 sequences are SNHLY and FYNNEI. Trimming removed 2 bases from V and 4 bases from J, with 6 bases in between. As DNA, the CDR3 is TGTGCCAGCAGTGAATTGGGGAATCAGCCCCAGCATTTT. As protein: CASSELGNQPQHF.

This clonotype was seen at least ten times. The V gene is TRBV7-9, the J gene TRBJ1-5; TRBD1 matches 9 bases. Germline assignment: CDR1 SEHNR and CDR2 FQNEAQ (reference sequence). J was trimmed by 7 bases and V by 6 bases; bases with no gene match: 7. The CDR3 runs 14 residues. Here the CDR3 DNA reads TGTGCCAGCAGTTTAACAGGGGGCGGACAGCCCCAGCATTTT. Translating it yields CASSLTGGGQPQHF.

This clonotype was detected only a few times. The chain has TRBV2 and TRBJ2-7; no definite D call. Germline loops: CDR1 SNHLY, CDR2 FYNNEI. The length of the CDR3 is 13 residues. Between the trimmed V and J ends, which lost 6 bases and 5 bases, there was a span of 14 bases. CDR3 amino acids: CASSFIPEDEQYF. CDR3 coding DNA: TGTGCCAGCAGCTTTATTCCTGAGGACGAGCAGTACTTC.

This clonotype has a handful of counts. The chain recombines TRBV6-6 with TRBJ2-7, with TRBD1 as a possible D gene (5 bases). Trimming cost V 6 bases and J 4 bases, with 16 bases left between them. This CDR3 region has 14 residues. Germline CDR1 is MNHNY and CDR2 is SVGAGI (reference sequence). This CDR3 reads CASSQQVLWYEQYF. DNA of the CDR3: TGTGCCAGCAGCCAACAGGTACTATGGTACGAGCAGTACTTC.

The chain is built from TRBV29-1 and TRBJ2-7; weak D call: TRBD2 (6 bases). This CDR3 spans 14 amino acids. V dropped 4 bases and J dropped 7 bases, with 20 bases sitting between them. Per the germline V gene, CDR1 is SQVTM and CDR2 is ANQGSEA. CDR3: CSVAPRGPYNEQYF. The DNA for the CDR3 is TGCAGCGTTGCCCCGCGGGGTCCATACAATGAGCAGTACTTC.

Concerning this clonotype: A read error may explain this, as a much larger clone is one base away. The chain has TRBV7-9 and TRBJ1-4; no clear D gene. The germline V gene has CDR1 SEHNR and CDR2 FQNEAQ (reference sequence). CDR3 length: 13 amino acids. The CDR3 DNA sequence: TGTGCCAACAGCTCAGGACTTGGCGAAAAACTGTTTTTT. It yields the protein CANSSGLGEKLFF.

This clonotype was counted ten times or more. The CDR3 DNA follows: TGTGCCAGCAGGACGACAGGGGAGGGCTACACCTTC. It yields the protein CASRTTGEGYTF. The rearrangement links TRBV2 to TRBJ1-2, with 8 bases fitting TRBD1. The V and J ends lost 6 bases and 8 bases, in that order; junction bases with no gene match: 5. The germline gives CDR1 SNHLY, CDR2 FYNNEI. The CDR3 runs to 12 residues.

This clonotype came up many times. The chain combines TRBV2 with TRBJ2-6, with 10 bases lining up with TRBD1. The CDR3 extends over 17 amino acids. The junction had 7 bases not matched to a gene; V was cut back by 6 bases and J by 2 bases. Per germline, CDR1 SNHLY and CDR2 FYNNEI. CDR3 coding DNA: TGTGCCAGCAGAGCGACAGGGGGCAAGGCTGGGGCCAACGTCCTGACTTTC. Protein sequence: CASRATGGKAGANVLTF.